The next 21 T cell receptor beta chains were all read from a single sample in a study of blood T cell repertoires in COVID-19. Profiling relied on immunoSEQ multiplex PCR, and the TCRdb table lists in-frame clones only, not all of them. The table has roughly 250,000 clones, 70% to 90% seen once. Sample: peripheral blood. These receptors came from a woman in her 40s who had recovered from COVID-19.

The chain carries TRBV19 and TRBJ2-1; 8 nucleotides match TRBD1. This CDR3 region has 17 residues. V was pared by 1 base and J by 4 bases, with 9 bases of the junction left unmatched. CDR1 LNHDA and CDR2 SQIVND come from the germline V gene (reference sequence). CDR3 in DNA: TGTGCCAGTAGTATAGCCCCTTACAGGGGGTCGTACAATGAGCAGTTCTTC. Translation gives CASSIAPYRGSYNEQFF.

V usage is TRBV3-1 (or the pseudogene TRBV3-2) and J usage is TRBJ2-5, with TRBD2 as a possible D gene (6 bases). Germline V gives CDR1 LGHDT, CDR2 YNNKEL (reference sequence). Trimming removed 4 bases from V and 2 bases from J, with 11 bases in between. This CDR3 region has 14 residues. CDR3 loop: CASSRLGTQETQYF. CDR3 coding DNA: TGTGCCAGCAGCCGTCTAGGGACTCAAGAGACCCAGTACTTC.

The sample holds one count of this clone. This chain uses TRBV7-8 with TRBJ1-5, with 9 bases identical to TRBD1. CDR1 SGHVS and CDR2 FQNEAQ come from the germline V gene. There are 15 residues in the CDR3. With 3 bases clipped from V and 9 bases from J, the junction kept 9 bases outside the gene matches. DNA of the CDR3: TGTGCCAGCAGCTTGACCGGGACAGGGAGTTGGCCCCAGCATTTT. Amino acid sequence: CASSLTGTGSWPQHF.

V usage is TRBV4-3 and J usage is TRBJ2-3, with TRBD2 matching 9 bases. The germline gives CDR1 LGHNA, CDR2 YSLEER. CDR3 length: 16 residues. V gave up 4 bases and J gave up 4 bases; unmatched junction bases: 9. CDR3 DNA sequence: TGCGCCAGCAGCCTTGCTAGCGGGATTTCAGCAGATACGCAGTATTTT. It is translated as CASSLASGISADTQYF.

The chain uses TRBV10-3 and TRBJ1-5; 7 bases agree with TRBD1. Trimming at V came to 6 bases and at J to 2 bases, leaving 4 bases not matched to a gene. The CDR3 is made up of 14 amino acids. Germline loops: CDR1 ENHRY, CDR2 SYGVKD. CDR3 nucleotides: TGTGCCATCAGCCCCGGGACAGGCAATCAGCCCCAGCATTTT. Translating it yields CAISPGTGNQPQHF.

The chain has TRBV6-2 or TRBV6-3 and TRBJ2-7; D is ambiguous. CDR1 is MNHEY and CDR2 is SVGEGT in the germline V gene. The V and J ends lost 3 bases and 1 base respectively, with 10 bases between them. The CDR3 totals 14 residues. CDR3 nucleotides: TGTGCCAGCAGTTATTGGGCAGCTTCCTACGAGCAGTACTTC. It specifies CASSYWAASYEQYF.

This clone was detected only once. The chain recombines TRBV11-2 with TRBJ2-7, with TRBD1 matching 8 bases. CDR3 length: 14 residues. With 1 base clipped from V and 4 bases from J, the junction kept 3 bases outside the gene matches. The germline CDR1 and CDR2 sequences are SGHAT and FQNNGV. The CDR3 DNA follows: TGTGCCAGCAGCTTAGGGACAGGGACGTACGAGCAGTACTTC. It codes for CASSLGTGTYEQYF.

This chain joins TRBV4-1 and TRBJ2-3; 10 bases line up with TRBD1. Trimming cost V 3 bases and J 2 bases; bases outside gene matches: 2. This CDR3 has 15 residues. The germline V gene encodes CDR1 MGHRA and CDR2 YSYEKL. In DNA, the CDR3 is TGCGCCAGCAGCCAGGGACAGGGGACCACAGATACGCAGTATTTT. Translated: CASSQGQGTTDTQYF.

The J gene is TRBJ2-5, the V gene TRBV14; 13 bases fit TRBD2. V was clipped by 4 bases and J by 5 bases; unmatched bases: 7. The CDR3 runs 16 residues. Germline V gives CDR1 SGHDN, CDR2 FVKESK. In nucleotides, the CDR3 is TGTGCCAGCAGCCCGTGGACTAGCGGGAGTGGGGAGACCCAGTACTTC. Protein: CASSPWTSGSGETQYF.

This clone was seen a handful of times. The CDR3 coding sequence is TGTGCCAGCAGCGTCACAGATAATTCACCCCTCCACTTT. It codes for CASSVTDNSPLHF. V and J are TRBV9 and TRBJ1-6; the D is unclear. V was shortened by 2 bases and J by 5 bases, with 5 bases between the two germline ends. From germline, CDR1 is SGDLS and CDR2 YYNGEE. The CDR3 is 13 amino acids.

On this clone: Other DNA sequences from this sample encode an identical CDR3 as well. The genes are TRBV7-8 and TRBJ1-3, with a weak D call TRBD1 (6 bases). The CDR3 runs to 15 residues. The V end was cut by 1 base, the J end by 1 base, with 8 bases between. Germline lookup yields CDR1 SGHVS and CDR2 FQNEAQ. The CDR3 loop reads CASSLDGTSGNTIYF. The DNA for the CDR3 is TGTGCCAGCAGCTTAGATGGGACATCTGGAAACACCATATATTTT. The full variable domain, with the rest looked up from reference TRBV7-8 and TRBJ1-3, is GAGVSQSPRYKVAKRGQDVALRCDPISGHVSLFWYQQALGQGPEFLTYFQNEAQLDKSGLPSDRFFAERPEGSVSTLKIQRTQQEDSAVYLCASSLDGTSGNTIYFGEGSWLTVV.

The chain employs TRBV5-8 and TRBJ1-5; 10 bases are a match to TRBD1. With 2 bases clipped from V and 5 bases from J, the junction kept 7 bases outside the gene matches. Looked up from germline, CDR1 is SGHTS and CDR2 is YDEGEE. CDR3 length: 16 residues. For the CDR3, the DNA is TGTGCCAGCAGCTTCGGATGGGACAGGGGCTATCAGCCCCAGCATTTT. Amino acid sequence: CASSFGWDRGYQPQHF.

This chain links TRBV6-2 or TRBV6-3 with TRBJ1-2; D not certain. Germline V CDR1 and CDR2: MNHEY, SVGEGT. V lost 6 bases, J lost 6 bases, and 17 bases lay in between. The CDR3 is 14 residues long. The CDR3 loop is CASSPAARRDGYTF. CDR3 coding DNA: TGTGCCAGCAGCCCGGCGGCCCGCAGAGATGGCTACACCTTC.

This clone came up a few times. The chain couples TRBV19 to TRBJ2-5, with 10 bases matching TRBD1. The ends lost 4 bases at V and 1 base at J; junction bases unmatched: 6. CDR3 length: 16 amino acids. Germline loops: CDR1 LNHDA, CDR2 SQIVND (reference sequence). This chain's CDR3 is CASSRRGQGPQETQYF. The CDR3, as DNA: TGTGCCAGTAGTAGACGGGGACAGGGGCCCCAAGAGACCCAGTACTTC.

The rearrangement joins TRBV7-3 to TRBJ1-4, with D possibly matching TRBD1 (6 bases). CDR1 and CDR2 (germline): SGHTA, FQGTGA. Trimming pared 4 bases from V and 4 bases from J, leaving 13 bases between. The CDR3 sequence is 15 residues long. CDR3 sequence reads: CASSSQGPYNEKLFF. CDR3 DNA: TGTGCCAGCAGCTCGCAGGGGCCGTATAATGAAAAACTGTTTTTT.

The rearrangement joins TRBV18 to TRBJ2-5, with 10 bases that match TRBD2. CDR1 is KGHSH and CDR2 is LQKENI in the germline V gene. This CDR3 is built from 15 residues. The junction had 4 bases not matched to a gene; V was cut back by 2 bases and J by 4 bases. CDR3 DNA sequence: TGTGCCAGCTCACCATCTAGCGGGAGTGGAGAGACCCAGTACTTC. Amino acids: CASSPSSGSGETQYF.

The V call is TRBV11-3, the J call TRBJ2-1; no clear D. This CDR3 contains 13 residues. Germline V gene data show CDR1 as SGHNT and CDR2 as YENEEA. V was shortened by 8 bases and J by 2 bases, with 10 bases between the two germline ends. The CDR3 loop is CASSASTYNEQFF. For the CDR3, the DNA is TGTGCCAGCTCAGCGTCAACCTACAATGAGCAGTTCTTC.

DNA for the CDR3: TGTGCCAGCAGCTTTCGAACTACAGGGGCGCTCTACGAGCAGTACTTC. As protein: CASSFRTTGALYEQYF. The V and J genes are TRBV6-2 or TRBV6-3 and TRBJ2-7, with TRBD1 matching 7 bases. V shed 6 bases and J 3 bases; nucleotides not matched to a gene: 14. The germline CDR1 and CDR2 sequences are MNHEY and SVGEGT. The CDR3 spans 16 residues.

V is TRBV4-3 and J is TRBJ2-1, with D possibly matching TRBD2 (6 bases). The V end lost 0 bases, the J end lost 7 bases, and 7 bases lay between the germline ends. The germline CDR1 and CDR2 sequences are LGHNA and YSLEER. This CDR3 contains 13 residues. The CDR3 nucleotides read TGCGCCAGCAGCCAAGAGGGGGGTAATGAGCAGTTCTTC. Translation: CASSQEGGNEQFF.

This clone was seen only a few times. The J gene is TRBJ1-4, the V gene TRBV7-2; D not certain. Per the germline V gene, CDR1 is SGHTA and CDR2 is FQGNSA. There are 15 residues in the CDR3. Between the trimmed V and J ends, which lost 1 base and 1 base, there was a span of 7 bases. The CDR3 reads CASSLVPLTNEKLFF. For the CDR3, the DNA is TGTGCCAGCAGCTTAGTCCCCCTAACTAATGAAAAACTGTTTTTT.

V gene TRBV9 combines with J gene TRBJ1-6; 9 bases are a match to TRBD1. CDR3 length: 17 residues. Germline V gives CDR1 SGDLS, CDR2 YYNGEE. The trim removed 3 bases at V and 2 bases at J, leaving 6 bases unmatched. CDR3 region: CASSGSTGGAYNSPLHF. CDR3 bases: TGTGCCAGCAGCGGGAGCACAGGGGGCGCCTATAATTCACCCCTCCACTTT.